This TCR beta chain was retrieved from a study of blood T cell repertoires in COVID-19. In the study overall: Italy, Spain and the United States were the sources of the convalescent and acute COVID-19 samples. The analysed material was cDNA or gDNA that came from T cells, B-cell-depleted T cells, or PBMCs.

The CDR3 consists of 15 residues. Trimming removed 5 bases from V and 0 bases from J, with 13 bases in between. CDR1 is SGHAT and CDR2 is FQDESV in the germline V gene (reference sequence). Repertoires were generated with immunoSEQ multiplex PCR, while TCRdb's copy carries only in-frame clones and drops some. This repertoire shows about 270,000 clones, 75% to 95% found once; its top ten account for roughly 2.8%. This sequence originates from a man in his forties or fifties who had been exposed to COVID-19. The chain combines TRBV11-1 with TRBJ1-1, with D unclear. Sequencing input: PBMCs or T cells enriched from blood (not recorded which). CDR3 protein: CASSLEGGMNTEAFF. CDR3 in DNA: TGTGCCAGCAGCCTCGAGGGCGGCATGAACACTGAAGCTTTCTTT.